This T cell receptor beta chain derives from a study of T-cell reconstitution after alpha-beta-depleted transplantation in children. A TCRbeta library incorporating unique molecular identifiers was prepared. TCRdb reprocessed the PCR reads with MiXCR, giving one entry per CDR3 protein. Here the sample spans 250,000 to 400,000 distinct CDR3 sequences, more than 20% being singletons. Germline V gives CDR1 MNHNS, CDR2 SASEGT. This CDR3 is 16 amino acids long. With V trimmed by 4 bases and J by 2 bases, 6 bases remained unmatched. This clonotype was counted many times. This specimen was PBMCs, mostly from graft donor cells, taken 180 days after TCRalphabeta/CD19-depleted stem cell transplant. The clonotype was recovered from a male patient between 5 and 17 years old who had a stem cell transplant for acute lymphoblastic leukemia, so the T cells may come from the graft donor. This chain connects TRBV6-1 to TRBJ2-1; 9 bases line up with TRBD2. The CDR3 DNA is TGTGCCAGCAGTGCCCGTAGCGGGAGTCCCTACAATGAGCAGTTCTTC. Residues: CASSARSGSPYNEQFF.